This T cell receptor (beta chain) stems from a study of blood T cell repertoires in COVID-19. Overall study: The samples span acute and convalescent COVID-19 from the United States, Italy and Spain. PBMCs, B-cell-depleted T cells, or T cells were the source of the cDNA or gDNA that made up the material.

The CDR3 loop spans 15 amino acids. Germline CDR1 MNHEY, CDR2 SMNVEV (reference sequence). V lost 3 bases and J lost 5; bases outside the gene matches: 3. Under the authors' procedure: Scientists estimated how many nucleated cells there were by amplifying reference gene primers. TCRdb's copy holds only in-frame clones and misses some; the assay was immunoSEQ multiplex PCR. V and J calls and clone size come straight from that table; D and trimming were deduced from the DNA. This table holds about 190,000 clones, about 81% found once. The clonotype was recovered from a man aged 25 to 40 with active or convalescent COVID-19. The sample consisted of peripheral blood. This rearrangement joins TRBV27 to TRBJ2-3; 12 bases match TRBD2. CDR3 loop: CASSFLAGGRDTQYF. The CDR3 nucleotides are TGTGCCAGCAGTTTCCTAGCGGGGGGGCGAGATACGCAGTATTTT.